This T cell receptor (beta chain) was obtained from a study of blood T cell repertoires in COVID-19. The germline gives CDR1 SSHAT, CDR2 FNYEAQ (reference sequence). The CDR3 length is 14 residues. Remarks on this clone: Mismatch with germline at one junction end may stem from a read error.

Here immunoSEQ multiplex PCR was the method, and the copy in TCRdb shows in-frame clones only, minus some. The sample carries under 150,000 clones, 88% recorded once. The rearrangement uses TRBV7-7 and TRBJ2-5; the match to TRBD2 covers 10 bases. The clonotype originates from a man aged 70 or older with active COVID-19. Sample: peripheral blood. The CDR3 reads CASSSSGSGETQYF. For the CDR3, the DNA is TGTGCTAGCAGCTCTAGCGGGAGTGGAGAGACCCAGTACTTC. Complete variable domain (other parts from reference TRBV7-7 and TRBJ2-5): GAGVSQSPRYKVTKRGQDVTLRCDPISSHATLYWYQQALGQGPEFLTYFNYEAQPDKSGLPSDRFSAERPEGSISTLTIQRTEQRDSAMYRCASSSSGSGETQYFGPGTRLLVL.